These T cell receptor beta chains were read from a single sample in a study of cytomegalovirus exposure and HLA in healthy donors. The assay was immunoSEQ multiplex PCR, and TCRdb's table has in-frame clones only and misses some. Altogether 200,000 to 250,000 clones are present, roughly 91% being singletons, with the ten largest covering 2%. The sequenced sample was PBMCs. The receptor source for this set is a woman under 30 in good health and CMV-seropositive. Both conserved end residues are part of each CDR3.

V gene: TRBV5-1
CDR3 protein: CASNRDRGTEAFF

V gene: TRBV28
CDR3 protein: CASSLSAGGKPQHF

V gene: TRBV14
CDR3 protein: CASSPSGTREYNEQFF

V gene: TRBV6-1
CDR3 protein: CASSLDRTKNTEAFF

V gene: TRBV7-9
CDR3 protein: CASSSPDRGADTEAFF

V gene: TRBV19
CDR3 protein: CASNTPGSGANVLTF

V gene: TRBV13
CDR3 protein: CASTFDRGEGYTF

V gene: TRBV7-9
CDR3 protein: CASSLDQGNTEAFF

V gene: TRBV18
CDR3 protein: CASSLGGYEQYF

V gene: TRBV19
CDR3 protein: CASSIDGRTYNEQFF

V gene: TRBV27
CDR3 protein: CASLQLTYEQYF

V gene: TRBV7-8
CDR3 protein: CASSSNSGQGIAESSYNEQFF

V gene: TRBV7-3
CDR3 protein: CASSFAGPTDTQYF

V gene: TRBV5-6
CDR3 protein: CASSELLDPYEQYF

V gene: TRBV14
CDR3 protein: CASRRQLNTEAFF

V gene: TRBV2
CDR3 protein: CASDRDRINYGYTF

V gene: TRBV10-2
CDR3 protein: CASSEGQGLNQPQHF

V gene: TRBV5-1
CDR3 protein: CASSPGGTTNNEQFF

V gene: TRBV7-9
CDR3 protein: CASSSMWGGEDYGYTF

V gene: TRBV6-1
CDR3 protein: CASETKPLAGAGEFF